The clone carrying this T cell receptor beta chain was counted once. The CDR3 consists of 14 residues. Germline loops: CDR1 MGHRA, CDR2 YSYEKL. V lost 2 bases, J lost 2 bases, and 9 bases lay in between. Anyone with autoimmune disease history or systemic immunosuppression was excluded. Repertoires were generated with immunoSEQ multiplex PCR, while TCRdb's copy carries only in-frame clones and drops some. The data contain 25,000 to 35,000 clones, roughly 83% of them singletons. The record originates from a study of OX40 agonist ivuxolimab in advanced cancers. Overall study context: Every 2 weeks, patients got intravenous ivuxolimab at one of six dose levels (0.01-10 mg/kg).

This chain joins TRBV4-1 and TRBJ1-1; D remains ambiguous. Here the sequenced sample was CD4+ or CD8+ T cells sorted from blood, taken in a trial of the OX40 agonist ivuxolimab. The sequence derives from an adult with an advanced solid tumor such as melanoma, head and neck, liver or kidney cancer. This CDR3 reads CASSQSWSNTEAFF. CDR3 nucleotides: TGCGCCAGCAGCCAATCTTGGAGTAACACTGAAGCTTTCTTT.